This T cell receptor (beta chain) was sequenced during a study of blood T cell repertoires in COVID-19. The overall study: Specimens from acute and convalescent COVID-19 originated in the United States, Italy and Spain. The analysed material was cDNA or gDNA that came from T cells, B-cell-depleted T cells, or PBMCs.

The length of the CDR3 is 15 residues. V lost 7 bases to trimming and J lost 5 bases; unmatched junction nucleotides: 10. Germline V CDR1 and CDR2: SEHNR, FQNEAQ (reference sequence). In the authors' methods: Amplifying reference gene primers gave estimates of nucleated cell counts. Measured with immunoSEQ multiplex PCR; TCRdb has only the in-frame clones, and not every one. D and trimming come from the DNA, and the V and J calls and clone size come from that table. The sample lists around 200,000 clones; 80% to 90% were seen once. The chain has TRBV7-9 and TRBJ2-1; 8 bases are a match to TRBD2. This clonotype was sampled from a human donor with active or convalescent COVID-19. The donor label of this sample is uncertain. Sequencing used peripheral blood. The CDR3 nucleotides read TGTGCCAGCATCCTACCTCGCGGGGGGAACAATGAGCAGTTCTTC. Protein sequence: CASILPRGGNNEQFF.